The 5 T cell receptor beta chains below all came from one sample that was sequenced in a study of blood T cell repertoires in COVID-19. Using immunoSEQ multiplex PCR, the repertoire was profiled, and TCRdb retains in-frame clones only, with some absent. The table lists approximately 100,000 clones, roughly nine tenths of them singletons. Sequencing was performed on peripheral blood. The origin of the receptors is an elderly woman with acute or convalescent COVID-19.

V usage is TRBV7-3 and J usage is TRBJ1-2, with 7 nucleotides matching TRBD1. Losses at the gene ends were 5 bases for V and 4 bases for J; bases not matched to a gene: 10. CDR1 is SGHTA, CDR2 FQGTGA, per germline. CDR3 length: 15 residues. In nucleotides, the CDR3 is TGTGCCAGCAGCCTAGAAGGGGGCGAGGGCTATGGCTACACCTTC. Translating gives CASSLEGGEGYGYTF.

With respect to this clone: The junction shows a germline mismatch at one end, possibly a read error. The V call is TRBV6-5, the J call TRBJ1-2; 8 nucleotides align to TRBD1. The CDR3 has 15 amino acids. The germline CDR1 and CDR2 sequences are MNHEY and SVGAGI. CDR3 residues: CASMGRGLHSGGYTF. CDR3 bases: TGCGCCAGCATGGGCAGGGGGCTTCATTCCGGAGGCTACACCTTC.

The chain employs TRBV10-3 and TRBJ2-7, with 7 bases identical to TRBD1. The CDR3 runs 14 residues. Per germline, CDR1 ENHRY and CDR2 SYGVKD. The J segment lost 4 bases and the V segment lost 4 bases, leaving 7 bases of the junction unmatched. The CDR3 DNA follows: TGTGCCATCAGTGTTCGAGACAGGGTTTACGAGCAGTACTTC. Its protein is CAISVRDRVYEQYF.

The V call is TRBV10-1, the J call TRBJ1-2, with 8 bases fitting TRBD1. CDR1 and CDR2 (germline): WNHNN, SYGVQD (reference sequence). The CDR3 runs 14 residues. V was clipped by 3 bases and J by 8 bases; unmatched bases: 8. The CDR3: CASSESRSGGGYTF. The CDR3 DNA follows: TGCGCCAGCAGTGAAAGCCGGTCAGGGGGCGGCTACACCTTC.

This chain joins TRBV7-8 and TRBJ2-7; the match to TRBD1 covers 8 bases. J lost 3 bases, V lost 6 bases, and 16 bases had no gene match. The germline CDR1 and CDR2 sequences are SGHVS and FQNEAQ. This CDR3 contains 17 residues. CDR3 DNA sequence: TGTGCCAGCAGGGGGGCCACAGGGGGGACCCCGAGCTACGAGCAGTACTTC. Residues: CASRGATGGTPSYEQYF.